Below, one T cell receptor beta chain is given with its context. Its antigen is still unknown. This CDR3 contains 16 residues. Germline V gives CDR1 KGHSH, CDR2 LQKENI. V trimming: 3 bases; J trimming: 4 bases; junction bases outside the gene matches: 10. This specimen belongs to a study of T cells in tuberculosis. The time point was: new active TB diagnosis, blood taken before or within 7 days of starting treatment. Active tuberculosis patients were new diagnoses, HIV-seronegative, South African, and aged 18 years or older. The assay was immunoSEQ multiplex PCR, and TCRdb's table has in-frame clones only and misses some. The data show approximately 40,000 clones, 94% seen once. Study-level results: Selection depended on which cryopreserved specimens were available. The TCR-beta difference was not significant; alpha differences partly reflected length.

The rearrangement uses TRBV18 and TRBJ2-7, with 9 nucleotides matching TRBD1. This receptor was identified in an adult with tuberculosis. Here the sequenced sample was PBMCs, taken at tuberculosis diagnosis. CDR3 coding DNA: TGTGCCAGCTCACCCGGAACCGGGACAGGGCTTTACGAGCAGTACTTC. It translates to CASSPGTGTGLYEQYF. Full variable domain (remainder filled in from reference TRBV18 and TRBJ2-7): NAGVMQNPRHLVRRRGQEARLRCSPMKGHSHVYWYRQLPEEGLKFMVYLQKENIIDESGMPKERFSAEFPKEGPSILRIQQVVRGDSAAYFCASSPGTGTGLYEQYFGPGTRLTVT.